This TCR beta chain derives from a study of OX40 agonist ivuxolimab in advanced cancers. Profiled with immunoSEQ multiplex PCR; TCRdb holds only in-frame clones, not every one. The sample has around 77,000 clones, over 85% seen once. The CDR3 consists of 14 residues. CDR1 is LNHNV and CDR2 is YYDKDF in the germline V gene (reference sequence). With V trimmed by 0 bases and J by 6 bases, 4 bases remained unmatched. This sequence was found in an adult with an advanced solid tumor such as melanoma, head and neck, liver or kidney cancer. Here the sequenced sample was CD4+ or CD8+ T cells sorted from blood, taken in a trial of the OX40 agonist ivuxolimab. The V call is TRBV15, the J call TRBJ1-1, with 7 bases that match TRBD1. CDR3 DNA sequence: TGTGCCACCAGCAGAGACAGGGGGAGTGCTGAAGCTTTCTTT. Translated: CATSRDRGSAEAFF.